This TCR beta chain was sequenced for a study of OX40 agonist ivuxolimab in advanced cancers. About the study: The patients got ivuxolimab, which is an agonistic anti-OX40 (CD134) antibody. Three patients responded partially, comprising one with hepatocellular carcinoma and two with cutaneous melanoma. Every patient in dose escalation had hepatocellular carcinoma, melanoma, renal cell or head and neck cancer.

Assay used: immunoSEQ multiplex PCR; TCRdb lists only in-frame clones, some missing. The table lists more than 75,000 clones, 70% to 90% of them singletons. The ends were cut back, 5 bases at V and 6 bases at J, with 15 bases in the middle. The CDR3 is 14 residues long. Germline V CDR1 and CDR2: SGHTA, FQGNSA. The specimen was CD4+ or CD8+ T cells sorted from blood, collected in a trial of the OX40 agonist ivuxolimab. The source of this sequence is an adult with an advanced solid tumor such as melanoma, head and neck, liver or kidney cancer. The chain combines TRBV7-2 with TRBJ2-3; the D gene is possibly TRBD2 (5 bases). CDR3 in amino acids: CASSPIEPGDTQYF. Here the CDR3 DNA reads TGTGCCAGCAGCCCCATCGAACCGGGGGATACGCAGTATTTT. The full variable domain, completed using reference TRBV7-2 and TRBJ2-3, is GAGVSQSPSNKVTEKGKDVELRCDPISGHTALYWYRQSLGQGLEFLIYFQGNSAPDKSGLPSDRFSAERTGGSVSTLTIQRTQQEDSAVYLCASSPIEPGDTQYFGPGTRLTVL.